Listed below are T cell receptor beta chains from one sample, sequenced in a study of cytomegalovirus exposure and HLA in healthy donors. Profiled with immunoSEQ multiplex PCR; TCRdb holds only in-frame clones, not every one. The sample has under 150,000 clones; around 79% are singletons. What was sequenced was PBMCs. The receptor source for this set is a female donor in good health and CMV-seronegative. Each CDR3 is given with its conserved first and last residue. A D gene is named only where the DNA matches it firmly. The size of a clone is reported for some rows only, either as once, few or many, or as a class for expanded clones.

D gene: NA
clone size: few
V gene: TRBV7-9
J gene: TRBJ2-7
CDR3 length: 14
CDR3 protein: CASSPGLFSYEQYF
CDR3 DNA: TGTGCCAGCAGCCCGGGACTTTTCTCCTACGAGCAGTACTTC

D gene: NA
clone size: NA
V gene: TRBV18
J gene: TRBJ2-7
CDR3 length: 13
CDR3 protein: CASSPQGEWGQYF
CDR3 DNA: TGTGCCAGCTCACCACAGGGGGAATGGGGGCAGTACTTC

D gene: NA
clone size: NA
V gene: TRBV18
J gene: TRBJ1-1
CDR3 length: 14
CDR3 protein: CASSPRALNTEAFF
CDR3 DNA: TGTGCCAGCTCACCCAGGGCCTTGAACACTGAAGCTTTCTTT

D gene: NA
clone size: few
V gene: TRBV9
J gene: TRBJ2-6
CDR3 length: 15
CDR3 protein: CASGTYLLRANVLTF
CDR3 DNA: TGTGCCAGCGGTACTTATCTACTTAGGGCCAACGTCCTGACTTTC

D gene: TRBD2
clone size: NA
V gene: TRBV10-3
J gene: TRBJ2-1
CDR3 length: 17
CDR3 protein: CAISSRLAGSTYNEQFF
CDR3 DNA: TGTGCCATCAGCTCAAGACTAGCGGGGTCCACCTACAATGAGCAGTTCTTC

D gene: TRBD1
clone size: NA
V gene: TRBV19
J gene: TRBJ1-5
CDR3 length: 18
CDR3 protein: CASSIGRTGTYSNQPQHF
CDR3 DNA: TGTGCCAGTAGTATAGGGAGGACAGGGACCTATAGCAATCAGCCCCAGCATTTT

D gene: NA
clone size: few
V gene: TRBV6-1
J gene: TRBJ1-1
CDR3 length: 12
CDR3 protein: CASSMSGTEAFF
CDR3 DNA: TGTGCCAGCAGTATGTCAGGGACAGAAGCTTTCTTT

D gene: NA
clone size: NA
V gene: TRBV7-9
J gene: TRBJ2-3
CDR3 length: 14
CDR3 protein: CASSSSTSTDTQYF
CDR3 DNA: TGTGCCAGCAGCTCGTCCACTAGCACAGATACGCAGTATTTT

D gene: TRBD1
clone size: NA
V gene: TRBV29-1
J gene: TRBJ1-1
CDR3 length: 14
CDR3 protein: CSVPSPYRGQYPFF
CDR3 DNA: TGCAGCGTTCCTTCCCCCTACAGGGGTCAGTACCCTTTCTTT

D gene: TRBD2
clone size: NA
V gene: TRBV7-2
J gene: TRBJ2-3
CDR3 length: 16
CDR3 protein: CASSLLRTSLTDTQYF
CDR3 DNA: TGTGCCAGCAGCTTACTCCGGACTAGCCTCACAGATACGCAGTATTTT

D gene: NA
clone size: NA
V gene: TRBV18
J gene: TRBJ1-4
CDR3 length: 14
CDR3 protein: CASSPPGGGEKLFF
CDR3 DNA: TGTGCCAGCTCACCACCCGGGGGAGGTGAAAAACTGTTTTTT

D gene: NA
clone size: NA
V gene: TRBV2
J gene: TRBJ2-2
CDR3 length: 13
CDR3 protein: CATQIQRTGELFF
CDR3 DNA: TGTGCCACTCAAATACAACGCACCGGGGAGCTGTTTTTT

D gene: NA
clone size: NA
V gene: TRBV5-1
J gene: TRBJ2-1
CDR3 length: 14
CDR3 protein: CASSLGPGDNEQFF
CDR3 DNA: TGCGCCAGCAGCTTGGGGCCAGGGGACAATGAGCAGTTCTTC

D gene: NA
clone size: NA
V gene: TRBV5-6
J gene: TRBJ1-1
CDR3 length: 13
CDR3 protein: CASSVTLTTEAFF
CDR3 DNA: TGTGCCAGCAGTGTGACACTCACCACTGAAGCTTTCTTT

D gene: TRBD1
clone size: few
V gene: TRBV12-5
J gene: TRBJ2-3
CDR3 length: 15
CDR3 protein: CASGTQGAVWDTQYF
CDR3 DNA: TGTGCTAGTGGTACCCAGGGGGCGGTATGGGATACGCAGTATTTT

D gene: TRBD2
clone size: NA
V gene: TRBV5-1
J gene: TRBJ2-7
CDR3 length: 13
CDR3 protein: CASSRTSGYEQYF
CDR3 DNA: TGCGCCAGCAGCCGGACTAGCGGTTACGAGCAGTACTTC

D gene: NA
clone size: NA
V gene: TRBV27
J gene: TRBJ1-1
CDR3 length: 13
CDR3 protein: CASSQSLGLEAFF
CDR3 DNA: TGTGCCAGCAGTCAATCTTTGGGGCTGGAAGCTTTCTTT

D gene: NA
clone size: NA
V gene: TRBV7-2
J gene: TRBJ1-2
CDR3 length: 13
CDR3 protein: CAWRGEHNYGYTF
CDR3 DNA: TGTGCCTGGCGGGGGGAACACAACTATGGCTACACCTTC

D gene: NA
clone size: few
V gene: TRBV6-4
J gene: TRBJ2-2
CDR3 length: 12
CDR3 protein: CASSDSSGELFF
CDR3 DNA: TGTGCCAGCAGTGACTCGAGCGGGGAGCTGTTTTTT

D gene: NA
clone size: NA
V gene: TRBV25-1
J gene: TRBJ2-7
CDR3 length: 13
CDR3 protein: CASSSQGSYEQYF
CDR3 DNA: TGTGCCAGCAGCTCCCAGGGCTCCTACGAGCAGTACTTC

D gene: NA
clone size: NA
V gene: TRBV5-1
J gene: TRBJ1-2
CDR3 length: 13
CDR3 protein: CASSLDREGGYTF
CDR3 DNA: TGCGCCAGCAGCTTGGACAGGGAAGGTGGCTACACCTTC

D gene: TRBD2
clone size: NA
V gene: TRBV7-9
J gene: TRBJ2-1
CDR3 length: 14
CDR3 protein: CASSSSGGAYEQFF
CDR3 DNA: TGTGCCAGCAGCTCTAGCGGGGGGGCCTATGAGCAGTTCTTC

D gene: NA
clone size: NA
V gene: TRBV10-2
J gene: TRBJ2-7
CDR3 length: 14
CDR3 protein: CASRVDSVSYEQYF
CDR3 DNA: TGCGCCAGCAGGGTGGACTCGGTCTCCTACGAGCAGTACTTC

D gene: NA
clone size: NA
V gene: TRBV4-3
J gene: TRBJ2-5
CDR3 length: 14
CDR3 protein: CASSQIGQRETQYF
CDR3 DNA: TGCGCCAGCAGCCAGATTGGACAGCGAGAGACCCAGTACTTC

D gene: TRBD1
clone size: NA
V gene: TRBV5-1
J gene: TRBJ1-1
CDR3 length: 16
CDR3 protein: CASSRRDSEMNTEAFF
CDR3 DNA: TGCGCCAGCAGCCGACGGGACAGCGAAATGAACACTGAAGCTTTCTTT

D gene: TRBD1
clone size: NA
V gene: TRBV5-4
J gene: TRBJ1-1
CDR3 length: 14
CDR3 protein: CASSYDRAGTEAFF
CDR3 DNA: TGTGCCAGCAGCTACGACAGGGCCGGGACTGAAGCTTTCTTT

D gene: TRBD2
clone size: NA
V gene: TRBV5-1
J gene: TRBJ2-5
CDR3 length: 16
CDR3 protein: CASSLSGSRYQETQYF
CDR3 DNA: TGCGCCAGCAGCTTAAGCGGGAGTAGGTACCAAGAGACCCAGTACTTC

D gene: NA
clone size: few
V gene: TRBV21-1
J gene: TRBJ1-1
CDR3 length: 14
CDR3 protein: CASSSTGLVTEAFF
CDR3 DNA: TGTGCCAGCAGCTCTACAGGGTTGGTGACTGAAGCTTTCTTT

D gene: TRBD2
clone size: NA
V gene: TRBV5-4
J gene: TRBJ2-6
CDR3 length: 19
CDR3 protein: CASSPGLAGGASGANVLTF
CDR3 DNA: TGTGCCAGCAGCCCCGGACTAGCGGGAGGGGCCTCTGGGGCCAACGTCCTGACTTTC

D gene: NA
clone size: NA
V gene: TRBV10-2
J gene: TRBJ2-3
CDR3 length: 19
CDR3 protein: CASSEFPGRGGESTDTQYF
CDR3 DNA: TGCGCCAGCAGTGAGTTTCCCGGGAGAGGTGGGGAGAGCACAGATACGCAGTATTTT

D gene: NA
clone size: few
V gene: TRBV4-1
J gene: TRBJ1-1
CDR3 length: 15
CDR3 protein: CASSLRTPMNTEAFF
CDR3 DNA: TGCGCCAGCAGCCTCCGGACACCTATGAACACTGAAGCTTTCTTT

D gene: NA
clone size: NA
V gene: TRBV7-2
J gene: TRBJ1-2
CDR3 length: 14
CDR3 protein: CASSLAIDGGGYTF
CDR3 DNA: TGTGCCAGCAGCTTAGCCATCGACGGCGGTGGCTACACCTTC

D gene: TRBD2
clone size: NA
V gene: TRBV20-1
J gene: TRBJ2-7
CDR3 length: 11
CDR3 protein: CSASSGYEQYF
CDR3 DNA: TGCAGCGCCTCTAGCGGCTACGAGCAGTACTTC

D gene: NA
clone size: NA
V gene: TRBV5-6
J gene: TRBJ1-6
CDR3 length: 18
CDR3 protein: CASSRLGLQGKGNSPLHF
CDR3 DNA: TGTGCCAGCAGCCGACTTGGGTTACAGGGAAAGGGGAATTCACCCCTCCACTTT

D gene: NA
clone size: once
V gene: TRBV30
J gene: TRBJ1-1
CDR3 length: 10
CDR3 protein: CAWRGREAFF
CDR3 DNA: TGTGCCTGGAGGGGCAGAGAAGCTTTCTTT

D gene: TRBD2
clone size: NA
V gene: TRBV10-3
J gene: TRBJ2-1
CDR3 length: 15
CDR3 protein: CAIREGTSGNNEQFF
CDR3 DNA: TGTGCCATCAGGGAAGGGACTAGCGGAAACAATGAGCAGTTCTTC

D gene: NA
clone size: NA
V gene: TRBV29-1
J gene: TRBJ2-7
CDR3 length: 11
CDR3 protein: CSVEVAYEQYF
CDR3 DNA: TGCAGCGTTGAAGTGGCTTACGAGCAGTACTTC

D gene: NA
clone size: once
V gene: TRBV10-3
J gene: TRBJ1-6
CDR3 length: 16
CDR3 protein: CAIRGGASSYNSPLHF
CDR3 DNA: TGTGCCATCAGAGGGGGGGCAAGCTCCTATAATTCACCCCTCCACTTT

D gene: TRBD1
clone size: NA
V gene: TRBV5-1
J gene: TRBJ1-4
CDR3 length: 16
CDR3 protein: CASSLGAGTGVEKLFF
CDR3 DNA: TGCGCCAGCAGCTTGGGTGCGGGGACAGGGGTTGAAAAACTGTTTTTT

D gene: TRBD1
clone size: few
V gene: TRBV19
J gene: TRBJ2-5
CDR3 length: 13
CDR3 protein: CASGQGAGETQYF
CDR3 DNA: TGTGCCAGTGGACAGGGGGCAGGGGAGACCCAGTACTTC

D gene: TRBD1
clone size: NA
V gene: TRBV19
J gene: TRBJ1-3
CDR3 length: 15
CDR3 protein: CASSADRDPGNTIYF
CDR3 DNA: TGTGCCAGTAGTGCCGACAGGGACCCTGGAAACACCATATATTTT

D gene: TRBD2
clone size: NA
V gene: TRBV7-2
J gene: TRBJ2-7
CDR3 length: 15
CDR3 protein: CASSSGLAGTYEQYF
CDR3 DNA: TGTGCCAGCAGCTCCGGACTAGCGGGGACCTACGAGCAGTACTTC

D gene: TRBD1
clone size: NA
V gene: TRBV11-3
J gene: TRBJ1-4
CDR3 length: 15
CDR3 protein: CASSSRTGINEKLFF
CDR3 DNA: TGTGCCAGCAGCTCAAGGACAGGGATTAATGAAAAACTGTTTTTT

D gene: NA
clone size: NA
V gene: TRBV7-3
J gene: TRBJ1-1
CDR3 length: 15
CDR3 protein: CASSLRAGADTEAFF
CDR3 DNA: TGTGCCAGCAGCTTACGGGCGGGGGCGGACACTGAAGCTTTCTTT

D gene: TRBD2
clone size: NA
V gene: TRBV5-1
J gene: TRBJ2-7
CDR3 length: 14
CDR3 protein: CASSLAGDLYEQYF
CDR3 DNA: TGCGCCAGCAGCTTAGCGGGGGACCTCTACGAGCAGTACTTC

D gene: NA
clone size: NA
V gene: TRBV7-8
J gene: TRBJ1-2
CDR3 length: 12
CDR3 protein: CASSLAQGGYTF
CDR3 DNA: TGTGCCAGCAGCTTAGCACAGGGTGGCTACACCTTC

D gene: NA
clone size: NA
V gene: TRBV27
J gene: TRBJ2-5
CDR3 length: 13
CDR3 protein: CASSFAGDETQYF
CDR3 DNA: TGTGCCAGCAGTTTCGCCGGGGATGAGACCCAGTACTTC

D gene: NA
clone size: many
V gene: TRBV7-8
J gene: TRBJ2-5
CDR3 length: 13
CDR3 protein: CASSLPKQETQYF
CDR3 DNA: TGTGCCAGCAGCTTACCTAAACAAGAGACCCAGTACTTC